This entry lists 12 T cell receptor beta chains sequenced from one sample in a study of high-grade serous ovarian cancer treatment subgroups. Some clones are missing from TCRdb's copy, which holds only in-frame ones; the method was immunoSEQ multiplex PCR. The data hold roughly 5,200 clones, with around 81% observed a single time. The tumor samples were collected prior to definitive surgery or chemotherapy. The source material was tumor tissue. These receptors were collected from a human donor with high-grade serous ovarian cancer.

The chain is built from TRBV5-6 and TRBJ2-1; D uncertain. Germline V lookup: CDR1 SGHDT, CDR2 YYEEEE. The CDR3 spans 11 residues. V was cut by 2 bases and J by 9 bases, with 6 bases left in between. The CDR3 sequence is CASSFLGEQFF. CDR3 in DNA: TGTGCCAGCAGCTTTTTGGGTGAGCAGTTCTTC. Supplemented by reference TRBV5-6 and TRBJ2-1, the full variable domain reads DAGVTQSPTHLIKTRGQQVTLRCSPKSGHDTVSWYQQALGQGPQFIFQYYEEEERQRGNFPDRFSGHQFPNYSSELNVNALLLGDSALYLCASSFLGEQFFGPGTRLTVL.

This clone was seen only once. This chain connects TRBV5-5 to TRBJ1-1; 7 bases align to TRBD1. The J segment lost 5 bases and the V segment lost 1 base, leaving 5 bases of the junction unmatched. CDR1 is SGHKS, CDR2 YYEKEE, per germline (reference sequence). The CDR3 is made up of 14 amino acids. CDR3 nucleotides: TGTGCCAGCAGCTTGCTCCAGGGGGGGACTGAAGCTTTCTTT. This codes for CASSLLQGGTEAFF. Full variable domain (remainder filled in from reference TRBV5-5 and TRBJ1-1): DAGVTQSPTHLIKTRGQQVTLRCSPISGHKSVSWYQQVLGQGPQFIFQYYEKEERGRGNFPDRFSARQFPNYSSELNVNALLLGDSALYLCASSLLQGGTEAFFGQGTRLTVV.

This chain connects TRBV7-8 to TRBJ1-2; 8 nucleotides align to TRBD1. The CDR3 covers 15 residues. Germline-derived CDR1 and CDR2 are SGHVS and FQNEAQ. V shed 5 bases and J 7 bases; nucleotides not matched to a gene: 12. The CDR3 sequence: CASSQDRAERAGYTF. The CDR3 DNA reads TGTGCCAGCAGCCAGGACAGGGCTGAGCGTGCTGGCTACACCTTC.

The genes are TRBV7-2 and TRBJ2-1; D not certain. Looked up from germline, CDR1 is SGHTA and CDR2 is FQGNSA. Between the trimmed V and J ends, which lost 2 bases and 10 bases, there was a span of 6 bases. This CDR3 is built from 11 residues. The CDR3 region is CASSLSLEQFF. For the CDR3, the DNA is TGTGCCAGCAGCTTAAGTTTGGAGCAGTTCTTC.

The CDR3 coding sequence is TGTGCCAGCAGAAATAACAGGTTCTACGAGCAGTACTTC. It specifies CASRNNRFYEQYF. The genes are TRBV2 and TRBJ2-7; possibly TRBD1 for D (5 bases). This CDR3 comprises 13 residues. The V end was cut by 6 bases, the J end by 3 bases, with 12 bases between. Germline V lookup: CDR1 SNHLY, CDR2 FYNNEI. Full variable domain (outside the CDR3, taken from reference TRBV2 and TRBJ2-7): EPEVTQTPSHQVTQMGQEVILRCVPISNHLYFYWYRQILGQKVEFLVSFYNNEISEKSEIFDDQFSVERPDGSNFTLKIRSTKLEDSAMYFCASRNNRFYEQYFGPGTRLTVT.

The rearrangement links TRBV5-4 to TRBJ2-2; perhaps TRBD1 as D (5 bases). The V end lost 6 bases, the J end lost 2 bases, and 17 bases lay between the germline ends. The CDR3 covers 16 residues. From germline, CDR1 is SGHNT and CDR2 YYREEE (reference sequence). The CDR3: CASTLGPVSNTGELFF. In DNA form, the CDR3 reads TGTGCCAGCACCCTGGGGCCTGTCTCAAACACCGGGGAGCTGTTTTTT. The full variable domain, with the rest looked up from reference TRBV5-4 and TRBJ2-2, is ETGVTQSPTHLIKTRGQQVTLRCSSQSGHNTVSWYQQALGQGPQFIFQYYREEENGRGNFPPRFSGLQFPNYSSELNVNALELDDSALYLCASTLGPVSNTGELFFGEGSRLTVL.

This chain joins TRBV6-1 and TRBJ2-7; D possibly corresponds to TRBD1 (5 bases). V gave up 6 bases and J gave up 0 bases, with 6 bases separating them. Germline lookup yields CDR1 MNHNS and CDR2 SASEGT. This CDR3 spans 12 amino acids. The CDR3 loop is CASRQVSYEQYF. In nucleotides, the CDR3 is TGTGCCAGCAGACAGGTCTCCTACGAGCAGTACTTC.

The rearrangement uses TRBV5-5 and TRBJ1-3; 8 bases are shared with TRBD1. The CDR3 extends over 14 amino acids. Germline lookup yields CDR1 SGHKS and CDR2 YYEKEE (reference sequence). After removal of 3 bases from V and 2 bases from J, the junction contained 1 base not matched to a gene. The CDR3 region has the DNA TGTGCCAGCAGCTGGGACAGGACTGGAAACACCATATATTTT. Translating it yields CASSWDRTGNTIYF. The whole variable domain, remainder taken from reference TRBV5-5 and TRBJ1-3, is DAGVTQSPTHLIKTRGQQVTLRCSPISGHKSVSWYQQVLGQGPQFIFQYYEKEERGRGNFPDRFSARQFPNYSSELNVNALLLGDSALYLCASSWDRTGNTIYFGEGSWLTVV.

The CDR3, as DNA: TGTGCCAGCAGTTCCCCAGGACAGTCTAACTATGGCTACACCTTC. It yields the protein CASSSPGQSNYGYTF. The chain couples TRBV6-5 to TRBJ1-2, with D possibly being TRBD1 (6 bases). Germline CDR1 is MNHEY and CDR2 is SVGAGI. This CDR3 spans 15 amino acids. Trimming left V 4 bases short and J 0 bases short, with 12 bases between.

The rearrangement joins TRBV30 to TRBJ2-1; 7 bases align to TRBD1. Germline V gene data show CDR1 as GTSNPN and CDR2 as SVGIG (reference sequence). Unmatched junction bases numbered 8, after V lost 3 bases and J lost 3 bases. The CDR3 is 15 amino acids. As DNA, the CDR3 is TGTGCCTGGAGCTCTCCGGGACAGCGCTACAATGAGCAGTTCTTC. Protein sequence: CAWSSPGQRYNEQFF.

V gene TRBV4-2 combines with J gene TRBJ2-7; 10 bases are a match to TRBD1. Germline CDR1 reads LGHNA; CDR2 reads YNFKEQ. The CDR3 is 15 amino acids. V lost 1 base to trimming and J lost 3 bases; unmatched junction nucleotides: 3. The CDR3 DNA follows: TGTGCCAGCAGCCAAGCCGGGACAGGGGTCTACGAGCAGTACTTC. This translates into CASSQAGTGVYEQYF.

The genes are TRBV15 and TRBJ2-5; perhaps TRBD2 as D (6 bases). The CDR3 loop spans 15 amino acids. V shed 4 bases and J shed 2 bases, with 14 bases lying between them. CDR1 and CDR2 from the germline V gene are LNHNV and YYDKDF (reference sequence). CDR3 in DNA: TGTGCCACCAGCACCCCCCGGGGGAATCAAGAGACCCAGTACTTC. Translated, it gives CATSTPRGNQETQYF.